This is a list of T cell receptor beta chains from one sample in a study of T cells in Graves' hyperthyroidism and ophthalmopathy. TCRdb redid the calling of the multiplex PCR reads with MiXCR, one entry per CDR3 protein. The top ten clones hold 18% of a sample with about 560,000 distinct CDR3 sequences, approximately 15% of them seen once. The sample taken for sequencing was blood. The source of these receptors is a woman between 18 and 30 years old with Graves' hyperthyroidism. CDR3s include the opening cysteine and the closing phenylalanine or tryptophan. A D gene is named only where the DNA matches it firmly. For some rows the clone size is stated as once, few or many, or as a class when expanded; others skip it.

j_gene,d_gene,abundance,v_gene,CDR3nt,CDR3aa
TRBJ2-5,-,few,TRBV20-1,TGCAGTGCTAGAGATCAATTAATAGGGGTGACCCAGTACTTC,CSARDQLIGVTQYF
TRBJ2-1,-,many,TRBV6-2/TRBV6-3,TGTGCCAGCAGTTACTCGAGTAGGGGGCACGGCGGGGGAAGGAACTGGGGTGAGCAGTTCTTC,CASSYSSRGHGGGRNWGEQFF
TRBJ2-1,TRBD1,few,TRBV7-2,TGTGCCAGCAGCCTAATGCCCCCGGGACAGGGTATCTATGAGCAGTTCTTC,CASSLMPPGQGIYEQFF
TRBJ2-7,TRBD1,few,TRBV7-9,TGTGCCAGCAGCCCGATGACAGGGGAAGGATATGTCTACGAGCAGTACTTC,CASSPMTGEGYVYEQYF
TRBJ1-1,-,few,TRBV19,TGTGCCAGTAGTAAAGGCGGACCCAACACTGAAGCTTTCTTT,CASSKGGPNTEAFF
TRBJ2-1,-,many,TRBV7-9,TGTGCCAGCAGCTGGTTGGGCGGGACCCCCCACAATGAGCAGTTCTTC,CASSWLGGTPHNEQFF
TRBJ2-3,-,many,TRBV2,TGTGCCAGCAGAAACGGACGTTTTCCCACAGATACGCAGTATTTT,CASRNGRFPTDTQYF
TRBJ2-1,TRBD2,-,TRBV18,TGTGCCAGCTCACTCGAAGGGACTAGATATAATGAGCAGTTCTTC,CASSLEGTRYNEQFF
TRBJ1-1,TRBD1,many,TRBV18,TGTGCCAGCTCACCACTGTCAGGGGGCACTGAAGCTTTCTTT,CASSPLSGGTEAFF
TRBJ2-1,-,many,TRBV11-2,TGTGCCAGCACCCTCTTCCAGGTAGAGGGAGTCAATGAGCAGTTCTTC,CASTLFQVEGVNEQFF
TRBJ2-3,TRBD2,few,TRBV7-9,TGTGCCAGCATCCCTGGAGGAGGGACTAGCGGGAGGGATGTGTCAGATACGCAGTATTTT,CASIPGGGTSGRDVSDTQYF
TRBJ2-7,TRBD2,few,TRBV20-1,TGCAATGCCAGAGATCACCCGGGAGCGGGATACGAGCAGTACTTC,CNARDHPGAGYEQYF